A single sample gave rise to the 20 T cell receptor beta chains below, sequenced in a study of lymphopenia after photon versus proton radiotherapy. Profiling relied on immunoSEQ multiplex PCR, and the TCRdb table lists in-frame clones only, not all of them. The sample consists of under 65,000 clones, 70% to 85% of them appearing once. The sample was peripheral blood, taken from a patient treated with proton-based radiotherapy. Receptors originate from a man between 60 and 70 years old with pancreatic cancer.

The chain joins TRBV5-1 to TRBJ1-1; 7 positions match TRBD1. Germline V gives CDR1 SGHRS, CDR2 YFSETQ. This CDR3 has 14 residues. The J segment lost 9 bases and the V segment lost 2 bases, leaving 10 bases of the junction unmatched. CDR3 in DNA: TGCGCCAGCAGCTTCTCCGGACAGGCAACTCAAGCTTTCTTT. The encoded protein is CASSFSGQATQAFF.

This clone was found once. V and J are TRBV5-1 and TRBJ1-1; tentative D call: TRBD1 (5 bases). Germline values: CDR1 SGHRS, CDR2 YFSETQ. This CDR3 region has 17 residues. Trimming stripped 0 bases from V and 1 base from J, with 16 bases between. The CDR3 sequence is CASSLGARGVQNTEAFF. In DNA form, the CDR3 reads TGCGCCAGCAGCTTGGGGGCAAGGGGAGTACAGAACACTGAAGCTTTCTTT.

This clone was detected only a few times. This rearrangement joins TRBV7-3 to TRBJ2-2; maybe TRBD2 (5 bases). Looked up from germline, CDR1 is SGHTA and CDR2 is FQGTGA. This CDR3 is built from 16 residues. The germline V and J ends were trimmed by 1 base and 3 bases, with 12 bases remaining between them. Here the CDR3 DNA reads TGTGCCAGCAGCTTAAGTACGGGAAGAGACACCGGGGAGCTGTTTTTT. Translation gives CASSLSTGRDTGELFF. Full variable domain (rest looked up from reference TRBV7-3 and TRBJ2-2): GAGVSQTPSNKVTEKGKYVELRCDPISGHTALYWYRQSLGQGPEFLIYFQGTGAADDSGLPNDRFFAVRPEGSVSTLKIQRTERGDSAVYLCASSLSTGRDTGELFFGEGSRLTVL.

This rearrangement joins TRBV7-9 to TRBJ2-7; 9 nucleotides match TRBD1. CDR1 SEHNR and CDR2 FQNEAQ come from the germline V gene (reference sequence). The CDR3 is 15 amino acids. The V segment lost 5 bases and the J segment 5 bases; nucleotides outside the gene matches: 10. DNA of the CDR3: TGTGCCAGCAGCCCTACCGGGACAGGGATCAACGAGCAGTACTTC. Encoded protein: CASSPTGTGINEQYF. The entire variable domain, with the rest obtained from reference TRBV7-9 and TRBJ2-7, is as follows: DTGVSQNPRHKITKRGQNVTFRCDPISEHNRLYWYRQTLGQGPEFLTYFQNEAQLEKSRLLSDRFSAERPKGSFSTLEIQRTEQGDSAMYLCASSPTGTGINEQYFGPGTRLTVT.

This sequence joins TRBV29-1 and TRBJ2-3, with TRBD2 matching over 8 bases. This CDR3 is built from 13 residues. With 6 bases clipped from V and 5 bases from J, the junction kept 7 bases outside the gene matches. Germline-derived CDR1 and CDR2 are SQVTM and ANQGSEA. Here the CDR3 DNA reads TGCAGCGTCCATAGCGGGACCATAGATACGCAGTATTTT. Its translation: CSVHSGTIDTQYF.

V usage is TRBV27 and J usage is TRBJ1-2, with D unclear. The CDR3 covers 12 residues. Germline CDR1 MNHEY, CDR2 SMNVEV (reference sequence). V lost 4 bases and J 7 bases, leaving 10 bases between the germline ends. The CDR3 protein is CASSSLLSGYTF. The CDR3 region has the DNA TGTGCCAGCAGTTCCCTTTTGTCTGGCTACACCTTC.

There are a few counts of this clone. The chain recombines TRBV30 with TRBJ1-3; D is ambiguous. The CDR3 loop spans 12 amino acids. Germline CDR1 GTSNPN, CDR2 SVGIG (reference sequence). V was trimmed by 4 bases and J by 4 bases, leaving 8 bases between them. CDR3 sequence (DNA): TGTGCCTGGAAAGGGATCGGAAACACCATATATTTT. Residues: CAWKGIGNTIYF.

The V gene is TRBV4-1, the J gene TRBJ2-7, with 7 bases fitting TRBD1. The V segment lost 3 bases and the J segment 3 bases; nucleotides outside the gene matches: 5. CDR3 length: 14 amino acids. Germline CDR1 reads MGHRA; CDR2 reads YSYEKL. The CDR3 DNA sequence: TGCGCCAGCAGCCAGCCGGGACAGCGCTACGAGCAGTACTTC. Translating it yields CASSQPGQRYEQYF.

J is TRBJ2-5 and V is TRBV7-2; either TRBD1 or TRBD2 may fit D (6 bases each). Germline V gives CDR1 SGHTA, CDR2 FQGNSA. The CDR3 extends over 14 amino acids. V lost 3 bases, J lost 9 bases, and 17 bases lay in between. CDR3 nucleotides: TGTGCCAGCAGCTTCGGCCGAGGGGGGAGACCCCAGTACTTC. It encodes CASSFGRGGRPQYF.

V gene TRBV10-3 combines with J gene TRBJ2-6; no clear D. Trimming left V 6 bases short and J 4 bases short, with 7 bases between. This CDR3 has 13 residues. The germline gives CDR1 ENHRY, CDR2 SYGVKD. CDR3 DNA: TGTGCCATCAGCCCAGCCGGGGCCAACGTCCTGACTTTC. It is translated as CAISPAGANVLTF.

This clone was counted once. The chain recombines TRBV19 with TRBJ1-5; D gene ambiguous. In germline, CDR1 is LNHDA, CDR2 SQIVND (reference sequence). This CDR3 comprises 14 residues. The V end lost 6 bases, the J end lost 4 bases, and 13 bases lay between the germline ends. The CDR3 DNA reads TGTGCCAGTAGCACTAGGAGTCCTAATCAGCCCCAGCATTTT. This gives the protein CASSTRSPNQPQHF. Full variable domain (missing parts from reference TRBV19 and TRBJ1-5): DGGITQSPKYLFRKEGQNVTLSCEQNLNHDAMYWYRQDPGQGLRLIYYSQIVNDFQKGDIAEGYSVSREKKESFPLTVTSAQKNPTAFYLCASSTRSPNQPQHFGDGTRLSIL.

The chain employs TRBV7-9 and TRBJ2-1; 13 bases line up with TRBD2. This CDR3 region has 16 residues. Germline assignment: CDR1 SEHNR and CDR2 FQNEAQ (reference sequence). Germline trimming cut 5 bases from V and 0 bases from J; bases unmatched to any gene: 1. CDR3 coding DNA: TGTGCCAGCAGCCGGACTAGCGGGAGCTCCTACAATGAGCAGTTCTTC. As protein: CASSRTSGSSYNEQFF.

The chain combines TRBV4-1 with TRBJ2-1, with unresolved D. From germline, CDR1 is MGHRA and CDR2 YSYEKL. CDR3 length equals 14 residues. Trimming took 1 base from V and 6 from J, leaving 10 bases between them. CDR3 in amino acids: CASSQVVISNEQFF. For the CDR3, the DNA is TGCGCCAGCAGCCAAGTAGTGATCAGCAATGAGCAGTTCTTC.

The genes are TRBV9 and TRBJ2-2; no clear D gene. The CDR3 has 16 residues. Per the germline V gene, CDR1 is SGDLS and CDR2 is YYNGEE. Trimming removed 0 bases from V and 0 bases from J, with 9 bases in between. The CDR3 region has the DNA TGTGCCAGCAGCGTAGGAGGCCTTGCGAACACCGGGGAGCTGTTTTTT. This gives the protein CASSVGGLANTGELFF.

The genes are TRBV6-5 and TRBJ2-2; TRBD1 aligns across 9 bases. Germline V gives CDR1 MNHEY, CDR2 SVGAGI. The CDR3 runs 14 residues. Trimming cost V 6 bases and J 5 bases; bases outside gene matches: 4. This chain's CDR3 is CASRGTGRTGELFF. CDR3 bases: TGTGCCAGCAGGGGGACAGGGAGGACCGGGGAGCTGTTTTTT.

The chain is built from TRBV7-2 and TRBJ1-4; no reliable D call. Germline assignment: CDR1 SGHTA and CDR2 FQGNSA. The CDR3 totals 13 residues. V lost 4 bases and J lost 1, with 4 bases in between. The DNA of the CDR3 is TGTGCCAGCAGCTACCGAACTAATGAAAAACTGTTTTTT. It codes for CASSYRTNEKLFF.

J is TRBJ2-2 and V is TRBV2; 8 nucleotides align to TRBD2. V dropped 7 bases and J dropped 5; count of bases not matched to a gene: 12. CDR3 length: 16 residues. CDR1 is SNHLY, CDR2 FYNNEI, per germline. The CDR3 sequence is CASTLGMAGGTGELFF. The CDR3 nucleotides are TGTGCCAGCACTTTAGGAATGGCGGGAGGTACCGGGGAGCTGTTTTTT.

This chain links TRBV5-8 with TRBJ1-4, with D maybe TRBD1 (6 bases). Trimming removed 1 base at V and 7 bases at J, with 14 bases between. The CDR3 is made up of 15 amino acids. Germline V gene sequence: CDR1 SGHTS, CDR2 YDEGEE. For the CDR3, the DNA is TGTGCCAGCAGCTTGCTGGGGGCGCACGGTGAAAAACTGTTTTTT. It translates to CASSLLGAHGEKLFF.

J is TRBJ2-1 and V is TRBV19; possible D gene TRBD2, 6 bases. V was trimmed by 3 bases and J by 12 bases, leaving 18 bases between them. This CDR3 contains 14 residues. Germline CDR1 is LNHDA and CDR2 is SQIVND (reference sequence). CDR3 nucleotides: TGTGCCAGTAGTATCGGGGGAGTGTTCGCGGGGCAGTTCTTC. It codes for CASSIGGVFAGQFF.

V gene TRBV28 combines with J gene TRBJ2-3; D is possibly TRBD2 (6 bases). The V end was cut by 7 bases, the J end by 3 bases, with 20 bases between. In germline, CDR1 is MDHEN, CDR2 SYDVKM. CDR3 length: 16 residues. This CDR3 reads CASNRPGGGVTDTQYF. Here the CDR3 DNA reads TGTGCCAGCAACCGCCCCGGTGGAGGGGTTACAGATACGCAGTATTTT.